This entry describes one T cell receptor (beta chain). Sequenced by immunoSEQ multiplex PCR; TCRdb stores in-frame clones only, minus some. This table has around 230,000 clones, around 83% appearing once. This entry comes from a study of blood T cell repertoires in COVID-19. Study as a whole: COVID-19 samples, acute and convalescent, were from the United States, Italy and Spain. Sample material is recorded as cDNA or gDNA derived from T cells, B-cell-depleted T cells, or PBMCs.

Germline-derived CDR1 and CDR2 are LNHDA and SQIVND (reference sequence). This CDR3 has 16 amino acids. With 6 bases clipped from V and 3 bases from J, the junction kept 10 bases outside the gene matches. The specimen was peripheral blood. The chain joins TRBV19 to TRBJ1-5; 8 bases align to TRBD1. This clonotype was sampled from a woman aged 50 to 65 with acute or convalescent COVID-19. CDR3 amino acids: CASSRSLTGDNQPQHF. CDR3 sequence (DNA): TGTGCCAGTAGCCGCTCATTGACAGGGGACAATCAGCCCCAGCATTTT. Supplemented by reference TRBV19 and TRBJ1-5, the full variable domain reads DGGITQSPKYLFRKEGQNVTLSCEQNLNHDAMYWYRQDPGQGLRLIYYSQIVNDFQKGDIAEGYSVSREKKESFPLTVTSAQKNPTAFYLCASSRSLTGDNQPQHFGDGTRLSIL.